This note documents a single T cell receptor (beta chain) sequence. Germline CDR1 is SGHDT and CDR2 is YYEEEE. There are 16 residues in the CDR3. V lost 4 bases and J lost 0; bases outside the gene matches: 6. These data originate in a study of blood T cell repertoires in COVID-19. Across the study: Sample material is recorded as cDNA or gDNA derived from T cells, B-cell-depleted T cells, or PBMCs.

Libraries were prepared by immunoSEQ multiplex PCR; TCRdb keeps only in-frame clonotypes and omits some of them. Here the sample spans roughly 380,000 clones, about 89% being singletons. This chain links TRBV5-6 with TRBJ2-3, with 9 bases identical to TRBD2. This receptor was taken from a man under 40 who had recovered from COVID-19. What was sequenced was PBMCs or T cells enriched from blood (not recorded which). This CDR3 is CASSLIAGASTDTQYF. As DNA, the CDR3 is TGTGCCAGCAGCCTTATAGCGGGGGCTAGCACAGATACGCAGTATTTT.